The rows below give T cell receptor beta chains drawn from one sample of a study of cytotoxic CD8 clonotypes in ibrutinib-treated CLL. The method was immunoSEQ multiplex PCR; TCRdb's version includes in-frame clones alone and lacks a portion of them. The table has about 300,000 clones, around 69% seen once. The source material was PBMCs, sampled at disease progression, from a patient treated with ibrutinib. These receptors came from a human donor with chronic lymphocytic leukemia. The CDR3 runs from the conserved cysteine through the conserved F or W. Fields, in order: clone size, J gene, V gene, D gene, CDR3 protein, CDR3 DNA. D genes are given only for firm matches. Rows may omit the clone size; those that give it use once, few, many or a size class.

clone size: NA
J gene: TRBJ2-5
V gene: TRBV11-1
D gene: TRBD1
CDR3 protein: CASSRDRGFGETQYF
CDR3 DNA: TGTGCCAGCAGCCGCGACAGGGGGTTTGGCGAGACCCAGTACTTC

clone size: NA
J gene: TRBJ1-5
V gene: TRBV28
D gene: NA
CDR3 protein: CASSRTGTRGPQPQHF
CDR3 DNA: TGTGCCAGCAGTAGAACCGGGACCAGGGGCCCTCAGCCCCAGCATTTT

clone size: NA
J gene: TRBJ2-7
V gene: TRBV4-1
D gene: NA
CDR3 protein: CASSQAVRAHGYEQYF
CDR3 DNA: TGCGCCAGCAGCCAGGCCGTCAGGGCGCATGGCTACGAGCAGTACTTC

clone size: few
J gene: TRBJ1-2
V gene: TRBV5-1
D gene: NA
CDR3 protein: CASSLADLMGGYTF
CDR3 DNA: TGCGCCAGCAGCTTGGCTGACCTCATGGGTGGCTACACCTTC

clone size: NA
J gene: TRBJ2-5
V gene: TRBV9
D gene: TRBD1
CDR3 protein: CASSVGTGPGETQYF
CDR3 DNA: TGTGCCAGCAGCGTGGGGACAGGGCCCGGGGAGACCCAGTACTTC

clone size: once
J gene: TRBJ1-2
V gene: TRBV6-5
D gene: NA
CDR3 protein: CASSYSGRARGYTF
CDR3 DNA: TGTGCCAGCAGTTACTCCGGGAGGGCGCGAGGCTACACCTTC

clone size: few
J gene: TRBJ2-7
V gene: TRBV10-2
D gene: NA
CDR3 protein: CASIKAGSYEQYF
CDR3 DNA: TGCGCCAGCATTAAGGCGGGTTCCTACGAGCAGTACTTC

clone size: NA
J gene: TRBJ2-7
V gene: TRBV11-2
D gene: TRBD2
CDR3 protein: CASSLGGGSTGEQYF
CDR3 DNA: TGTGCCAGCAGCTTAGGAGGCGGGAGTACGGGTGAGCAGTACTTC

clone size: NA
J gene: TRBJ2-3
V gene: TRBV29-1
D gene: TRBD2
CDR3 protein: CSVSTSGGTDTQYF
CDR3 DNA: TGCAGCGTTAGTACTAGCGGGGGGACAGATACGCAGTATTTT

clone size: NA
J gene: TRBJ2-6
V gene: TRBV4-1
D gene: NA
CDR3 protein: CASSRGLLTNVLTF
CDR3 DNA: TGCGCCAGCAGCCGGGGGTTGTTGACCAACGTCCTGACTTTC

clone size: NA
J gene: TRBJ2-7
V gene: TRBV6-5
D gene: NA
CDR3 protein: CASSYSPFSYEQYF
CDR3 DNA: TGTGCCAGCAGTTACTCGCCTTTCTCCTACGAGCAGTACTTC

clone size: NA
J gene: TRBJ2-5
V gene: TRBV2
D gene: NA
CDR3 protein: CASSGALRETQYF
CDR3 DNA: TGTGCCAGCAGTGGGGCGCTCAGGGAGACCCAGTACTTC

clone size: NA
J gene: TRBJ2-7
V gene: TRBV20-1
D gene: NA
CDR3 protein: CSARDGAAQYF
CDR3 DNA: TGCAGTGCTAGAGATGGCGCAGCGCAGTACTTC

clone size: NA
J gene: TRBJ2-7
V gene: TRBV5-4
D gene: NA
CDR3 protein: CASSLLHRSSYEQYF
CDR3 DNA: TGTGCCAGCAGCTTGCTGCACAGGAGCTCCTACGAGCAGTACTTC

clone size: NA
J gene: TRBJ1-6
V gene: TRBV2
D gene: NA
CDR3 protein: CASQPGATWTPLHF
CDR3 DNA: TGTGCCAGCCAGCCGGGGGCCACGTGGACACCCCTCCACTTT

clone size: NA
J gene: TRBJ2-3
V gene: TRBV6-6
D gene: TRBD2
CDR3 protein: CASRPSSGSDTDTQYF
CDR3 DNA: TGTGCCAGCAGACCGTCTAGCGGGAGCGACACAGATACGCAGTATTTT

clone size: NA
J gene: TRBJ2-5
V gene: TRBV7-2
D gene: NA
CDR3 protein: CASSLGSVKTQYF
CDR3 DNA: TGTGCCAGCAGCTTAGGGAGTGTAAAGACCCAGTACTTC

clone size: NA
J gene: TRBJ2-7
V gene: TRBV7-9
D gene: NA
CDR3 protein: CASSGRATPESSYEQYF
CDR3 DNA: TGTGCCAGCAGCGGCCGGGCCACACCTGAAAGCTCCTACGAGCAGTACTTC

clone size: NA
J gene: TRBJ1-2
V gene: TRBV5-1
D gene: TRBD1
CDR3 protein: CASREFRPATQGWGYTF
CDR3 DNA: TGCGCCAGCAGAGAGTTTCGCCCAGCAACACAGGGGTGGGGCTACACCTTC

clone size: NA
J gene: TRBJ2-1
V gene: TRBV6-4
D gene: TRBD1
CDR3 protein: CASSVEDRAGEQFF
CDR3 DNA: TGTGCCAGCAGTGTTGAGGACAGGGCGGGTGAGCAGTTCTTC

clone size: NA
J gene: TRBJ2-7
V gene: TRBV4-1
D gene: NA
CDR3 protein: CASSQVGTQREQYF
CDR3 DNA: TGCGCCAGCAGCCAAGTTGGGACCCAACGGGAGCAGTACTTC

clone size: NA
J gene: TRBJ2-7
V gene: TRBV5-6
D gene: TRBD1
CDR3 protein: CASSAGTGGTEQYF
CDR3 DNA: TGTGCCAGCAGCGCGGGGACAGGGGGGACCGAGCAGTACTTC

clone size: NA
J gene: TRBJ2-2
V gene: TRBV5-1
D gene: NA
CDR3 protein: CASSLGGPPNTGELFF
CDR3 DNA: TGCGCCAGCAGCCTCGGGGGGCCCCCGAACACCGGGGAGCTGTTTTTT

clone size: NA
J gene: TRBJ2-7
V gene: TRBV18
D gene: NA
CDR3 protein: CASSPWDVSYEQYF
CDR3 DNA: TGTGCCAGCTCACCATGGGACGTCTCCTACGAGCAGTACTTC

clone size: NA
J gene: TRBJ2-7
V gene: TRBV29-1
D gene: TRBD2
CDR3 protein: CSVDLAGESEQYF
CDR3 DNA: TGCAGCGTTGACCTAGCGGGAGAATCGGAGCAGTACTTC

clone size: once
J gene: TRBJ1-3
V gene: TRBV20-1
D gene: NA
CDR3 protein: CSAKGLNTIYF
CDR3 DNA: TGCAGTGCTAAAGGGTTGAACACCATATATTTT

clone size: NA
J gene: TRBJ2-5
V gene: TRBV29-1
D gene: NA
CDR3 protein: CSVNGWISGSLQETQYF
CDR3 DNA: TGCAGCGTTAATGGGTGGATTTCGGGTTCTTTGCAAGAGACCCAGTACTTC

clone size: NA
J gene: TRBJ2-1
V gene: TRBV5-4
D gene: NA
CDR3 protein: CASSHRDSVGNEQFF
CDR3 DNA: TGTGCCAGCAGCCACCGGGATTCAGTGGGGAATGAGCAGTTCTTC

clone size: NA
J gene: TRBJ1-1
V gene: TRBV27
D gene: NA
CDR3 protein: CASSLGGAMGTEAFF
CDR3 DNA: TGTGCCAGCAGTTTAGGGGGGGCCATGGGCACTGAAGCTTTCTTT

clone size: NA
J gene: TRBJ2-7
V gene: TRBV28
D gene: NA
CDR3 protein: CASSTRKASSYEQYF
CDR3 DNA: TGTGCCAGCAGTACCCGAAAGGCAAGCTCCTACGAGCAGTACTTC

clone size: NA
J gene: TRBJ1-3
V gene: TRBV5-5
D gene: NA
CDR3 protein: CASSHTGIGNTIYF
CDR3 DNA: TGTGCCAGCAGCCATACAGGGATTGGAAACACCATATATTTT

clone size: few
J gene: TRBJ1-2
V gene: TRBV29-1
D gene: NA
CDR3 protein: CSVRGSNGYTF
CDR3 DNA: TGCAGCGTTAGGGGCAGCAATGGCTACACCTTC

clone size: once
J gene: TRBJ2-1
V gene: TRBV5-4
D gene: NA
CDR3 protein: CASSSPGGNEQFF
CDR3 DNA: TGTGCCAGCAGCTCACCGGGCGGGAATGAGCAGTTCTTC

clone size: NA
J gene: TRBJ1-3
V gene: TRBV9
D gene: TRBD1
CDR3 protein: CASSGGTGGRASGNTIYF
CDR3 DNA: TGTGCCAGCAGCGGCGGGACAGGGGGGCGCGCCTCTGGAAACACCATATATTTT

clone size: once
J gene: TRBJ1-4
V gene: TRBV7-9
D gene: NA
CDR3 protein: CASSLSGVEVEKLFF
CDR3 DNA: TGTGCCAGCAGCTTATCGGGGGTAGAGGTTGAAAAACTGTTTTTT

clone size: NA
J gene: TRBJ2-7
V gene: TRBV27
D gene: TRBD2
CDR3 protein: CASRLAGGPFNEQYF
CDR3 DNA: TGTGCCAGCAGGTTAGCGGGAGGGCCTTTTAACGAGCAGTACTTC

clone size: NA
J gene: TRBJ1-1
V gene: TRBV11-3
D gene: NA
CDR3 protein: CASRKSINTEAFF
CDR3 DNA: TGTGCCAGCAGAAAAAGTATTAACACTGAAGCTTTCTTT

clone size: NA
J gene: TRBJ2-1
V gene: TRBV2
D gene: NA
CDR3 protein: CASKGRRWDEQFF
CDR3 DNA: TGTGCCAGCAAGGGCAGAAGATGGGATGAGCAGTTCTTC

clone size: NA
J gene: TRBJ2-7
V gene: TRBV5-6
D gene: NA
CDR3 protein: CASSLEFDEQYF
CDR3 DNA: TGTGCCAGCAGCTTGGAATTCGACGAGCAGTACTTC

clone size: NA
J gene: TRBJ2-7
V gene: TRBV7-2
D gene: TRBD1
CDR3 protein: CASSPGGDRTSYEQYF
CDR3 DNA: TGTGCCAGCAGCCCGGGCGGGGACAGGACCTCCTACGAGCAGTACTTC

clone size: NA
J gene: TRBJ1-2
V gene: TRBV7-2
D gene: NA
CDR3 protein: CATGLVGQGGYGYTF
CDR3 DNA: TGTGCCACCGGACTCGTGGGGCAGGGTGGCTATGGCTACACCTTC

clone size: once
J gene: TRBJ2-7
V gene: TRBV7-8
D gene: TRBD2
CDR3 protein: CASSFRIAGFTFPYEQYF
CDR3 DNA: TGTGCCAGCAGCTTTCGGATAGCGGGATTCACGTTTCCCTACGAGCAGTACTTC

clone size: few
J gene: TRBJ1-5
V gene: TRBV19
D gene: NA
CDR3 protein: CASSLSSNQPQHF
CDR3 DNA: TGTGCCAGTAGTCTTTCATCGAATCAGCCCCAGCATTTT

clone size: NA
J gene: TRBJ1-4
V gene: TRBV7-2
D gene: NA
CDR3 protein: CASAEAATNEKLFF
CDR3 DNA: TGTGCCAGCGCCGAAGCGGCAACTAATGAAAAACTGTTTTTT

clone size: NA
J gene: TRBJ1-2
V gene: TRBV7-2
D gene: NA
CDR3 protein: CASSLVRDLYGYTF
CDR3 DNA: TGTGCCAGCAGCTTAGTGAGGGATCTGTATGGCTACACCTTC